In its sample, the clone carrying this T cell receptor beta chain was seen once. The antigen remains undetermined. This specimen belongs to a study of T cell responses to AZD1222 COVID-19 vaccine. Findings of the study overall: Two AZD1222 doses significantly raised spike-specific TCR breadth and depth over controls. Donors in the cohort were predominantly white British and more often female, and clonal diversity was possibly underestimated.

TCRdb's copy holds only in-frame clones and misses some; the assay was immunoSEQ multiplex PCR. This sample has around 100,000 clones, with over 90% found just once. The CDR3 spans 13 residues. V lost 2 bases and J 10 bases, leaving 13 bases between the germline ends. CDR1 and CDR2 (germline): MNHEY, SMNVEV (reference sequence). The sequences come from peripheral blood, collected on day 0 of AZD1222 vaccination. The clonotype was recovered from an adult in good health. The chain carries TRBV27 and TRBJ2-3; no definite D call. Here the CDR3 DNA reads TGTGCCAGCAGTTTACGTCGTGGGGATGCGCAGTATTTT. Amino acid sequence: CASSLRRGDAQYF.